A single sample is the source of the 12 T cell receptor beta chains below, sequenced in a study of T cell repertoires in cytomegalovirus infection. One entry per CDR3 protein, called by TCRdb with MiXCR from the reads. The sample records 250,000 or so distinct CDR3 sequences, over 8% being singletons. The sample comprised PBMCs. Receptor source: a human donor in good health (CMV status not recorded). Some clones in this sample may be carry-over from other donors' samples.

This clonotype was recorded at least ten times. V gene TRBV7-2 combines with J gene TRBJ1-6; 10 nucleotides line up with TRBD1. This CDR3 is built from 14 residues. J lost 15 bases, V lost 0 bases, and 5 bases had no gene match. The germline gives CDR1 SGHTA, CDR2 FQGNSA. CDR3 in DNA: TGTGCCAGCAGCTTAGCGGGACAGGGGTCCGGCCTCCACTTT. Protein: CASSLAGQGSGLHF.

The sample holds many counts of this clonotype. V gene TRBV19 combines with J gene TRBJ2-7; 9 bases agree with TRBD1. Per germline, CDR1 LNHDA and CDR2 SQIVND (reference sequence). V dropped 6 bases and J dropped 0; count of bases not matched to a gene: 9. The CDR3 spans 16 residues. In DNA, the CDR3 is TGTGCCAGTAGGAGCCGCGGGACAGGGTTCTCCTACGAGCAGTACTTC. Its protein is CASRSRGTGFSYEQYF.

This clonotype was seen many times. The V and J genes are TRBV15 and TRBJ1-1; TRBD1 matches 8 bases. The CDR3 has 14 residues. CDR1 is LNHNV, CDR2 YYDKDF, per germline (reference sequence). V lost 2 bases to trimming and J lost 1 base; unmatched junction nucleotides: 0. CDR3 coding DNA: TGTGCCACCAGCAGACAGGGGGCGAACACTGAAGCTTTCTTT. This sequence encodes CATSRQGANTEAFF.

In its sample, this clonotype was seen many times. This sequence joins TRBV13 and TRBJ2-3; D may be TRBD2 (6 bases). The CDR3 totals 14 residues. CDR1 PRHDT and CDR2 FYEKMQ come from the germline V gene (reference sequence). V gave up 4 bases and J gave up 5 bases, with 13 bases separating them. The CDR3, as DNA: TGTGCCAGCAGCTCCCGGGGACTCCAAGATACGCAGTATTTT. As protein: CASSSRGLQDTQYF.

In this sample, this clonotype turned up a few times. The DNA of the CDR3 is TGCAGTGCTAGACTAGACATGGGGGGGAATTCACCCCTCCACTTT. The encoded protein is CSARLDMGGNSPLHF. The chain has TRBV20-1 and TRBJ1-6; tentative D call: TRBD1 (5 bases). Germline lookup yields CDR1 DFQATT and CDR2 SNEGSKA (reference sequence). The CDR3 spans 15 residues. V was shortened by 2 bases and J by 7 bases, with 15 bases between the two germline ends.

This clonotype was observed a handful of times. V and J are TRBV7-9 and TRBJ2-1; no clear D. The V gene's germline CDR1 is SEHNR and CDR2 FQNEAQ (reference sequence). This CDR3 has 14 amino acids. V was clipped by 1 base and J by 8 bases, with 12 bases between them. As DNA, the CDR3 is TGTGCCAGCAGCTTAGATGGTCTAGACGATGAGCAGTTCTTC. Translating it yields CASSLDGLDDEQFF.

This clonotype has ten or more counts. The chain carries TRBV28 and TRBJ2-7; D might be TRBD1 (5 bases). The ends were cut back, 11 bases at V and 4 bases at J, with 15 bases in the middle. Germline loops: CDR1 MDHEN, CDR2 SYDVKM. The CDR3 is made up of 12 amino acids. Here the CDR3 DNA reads TGTGCCGGTTCATCGCAGGGTTACGAGCAGTACTTC. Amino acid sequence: CAGSSQGYEQYF. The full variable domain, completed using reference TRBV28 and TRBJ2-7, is DVKVTQSSRYLVKRTGEKVFLECVQDMDHENMFWYRQDPGLGLRLIYFSYDVKMKEKGDIPEGYSVSREKKERFSLILESASTNQTSMYLCAGSSQGYEQYFGPGTRLTVT.

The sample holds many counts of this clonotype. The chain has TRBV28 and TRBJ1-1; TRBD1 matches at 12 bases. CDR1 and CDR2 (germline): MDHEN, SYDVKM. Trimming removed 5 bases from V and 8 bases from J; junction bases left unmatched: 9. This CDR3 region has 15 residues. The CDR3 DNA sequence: TGTGCCAGCAGTAAGGGACAGGGGGCCGCGCGGGAAGCTTTCTTT. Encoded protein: CASSKGQGAAREAFF.

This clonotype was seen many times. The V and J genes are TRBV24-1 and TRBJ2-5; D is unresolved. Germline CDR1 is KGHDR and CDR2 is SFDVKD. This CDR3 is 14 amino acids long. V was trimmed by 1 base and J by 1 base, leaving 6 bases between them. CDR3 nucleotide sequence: TGTGCCACCAGTGATTTCAGCATCCAAGAGACCCAGTACTTC. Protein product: CATSDFSIQETQYF.

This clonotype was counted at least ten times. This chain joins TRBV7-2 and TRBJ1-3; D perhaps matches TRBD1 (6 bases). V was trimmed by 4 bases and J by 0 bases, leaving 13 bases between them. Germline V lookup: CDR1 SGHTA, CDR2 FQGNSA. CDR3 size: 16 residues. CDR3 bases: TGTGCCAGCAGCTCCCGGGACACTTACTCTGGAAACACCATATATTTT. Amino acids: CASSSRDTYSGNTIYF.

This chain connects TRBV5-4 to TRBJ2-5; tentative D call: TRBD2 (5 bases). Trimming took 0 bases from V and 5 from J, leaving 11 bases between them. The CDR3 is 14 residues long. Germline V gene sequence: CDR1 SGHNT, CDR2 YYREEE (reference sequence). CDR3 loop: CASSLAPREETQYF. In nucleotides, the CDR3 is TGTGCCAGCAGCTTGGCCCCGAGGGAGGAGACCCAGTACTTC.

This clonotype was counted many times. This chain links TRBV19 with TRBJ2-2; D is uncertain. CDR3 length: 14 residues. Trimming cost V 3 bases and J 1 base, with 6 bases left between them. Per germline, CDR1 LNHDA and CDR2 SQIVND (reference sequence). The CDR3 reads CASSISKNTGELFF. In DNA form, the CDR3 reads TGTGCCAGTAGTATCTCAAAGAACACCGGGGAGCTGTTTTTT.